One TCR beta chain is described in this entry. What it binds is unknown. Libraries were prepared by immunoSEQ multiplex PCR; TCRdb keeps only in-frame clonotypes and omits some of them. The sample consists of approximately 150,000 clones, 89% of them appearing once. V was pared by 9 bases and J by 2 bases, with 4 bases of the junction left unmatched. CDR1 and CDR2 (germline): LNHDA, SQIVND (reference sequence). The CDR3 extends over 12 amino acids. This specimen comes from a study of T cell responses to AZD1222 COVID-19 vaccine. Overall study: Second-dose intervals near 4 or 12 weeks were combined. Points from the study as a whole: Repertoire sampling happened only post peak T cell response. Reportedly, nearly half the spike-specific TCRs target unmutated variant regions. Clonal diversity was possibly underestimated; the donors were predominantly white British and more often female.

The sequence came from an adult in good health. This chain connects TRBV19 to TRBJ2-7; 7 bases align to TRBD2. Sequencing used peripheral blood, obtained on day 0 of AZD1222 vaccination. The CDR3 DNA reads as TGTGCCAGCCGGGCGGGAGCCTACGAGCAGTACTTC. Translated: CASRAGAYEQYF.